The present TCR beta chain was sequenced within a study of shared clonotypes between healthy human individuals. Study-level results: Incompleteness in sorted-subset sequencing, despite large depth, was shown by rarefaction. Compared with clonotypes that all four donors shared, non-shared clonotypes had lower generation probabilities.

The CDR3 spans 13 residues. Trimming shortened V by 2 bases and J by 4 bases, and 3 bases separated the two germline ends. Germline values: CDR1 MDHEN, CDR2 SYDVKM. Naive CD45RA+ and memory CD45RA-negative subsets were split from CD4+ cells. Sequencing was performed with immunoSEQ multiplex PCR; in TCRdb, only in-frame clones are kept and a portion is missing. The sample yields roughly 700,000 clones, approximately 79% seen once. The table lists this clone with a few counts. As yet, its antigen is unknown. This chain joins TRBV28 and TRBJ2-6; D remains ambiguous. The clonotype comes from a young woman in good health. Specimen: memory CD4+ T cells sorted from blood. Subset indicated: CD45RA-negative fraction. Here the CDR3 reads CASSLDGANVLTF. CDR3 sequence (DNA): TGTGCCAGCAGTTTAGACGGGGCCAACGTCCTGACTTTC.